This T cell receptor (beta chain) was recorded in a study of T cell responses to AZD1222 COVID-19 vaccine. The protocol was immunoSEQ multiplex PCR, while the TCRdb copy is restricted to in-frame clones and leaves out a portion. In the table there are around 200,000 clones, around nine tenths of which are singletons. Study-wide results and limits: It was only after the peak T cell response that any repertoires were sampled. Spike-wide vaccine-associated CD4 TCRs dominated at 160-218 and 743-854.

Comments on this clone: The target antigen is unknown.

Between the trimmed V and J ends, which lost 6 bases and 0 bases, there was a span of 12 bases. Germline CDR1 LNHDA, CDR2 SQIVND (reference sequence). The CDR3 is 15 amino acids. This sequence originates from an adult in good health. Sample: peripheral blood, taken on day 0 of AZD1222 vaccination. The chain uses TRBV19 and TRBJ1-5; D is ambiguous. In nucleotides, the CDR3 is TGTGCCAGTAGCGCCCAGATCTATAGCAATCAGCCCCAGCATTTT. It codes for CASSAQIYSNQPQHF.